The rows below give T cell receptor beta chains drawn from one sample of a study of T-cell memory formation after mild COVID-19. TCRdb itself ran the 5' RACE reads through MiXCR, one entry per CDR3 protein. The repertoire includes 100,000 to 150,000 distinct CDR3 sequences, roughly 6% of them detected once, and approximately 2.1% sits in the top ten. Source material: PBMCs or a T cell subset sorted from them (not recorded which). These receptors all stem from an adult woman who had mild COVID-19 (a few samples of this study predate the infection). Cell type and time point are not known. Each CDR3 is given with its conserved first and last residue. D genes are given only for firm matches. Clone size is given for some rows only: seen once, a few or many times, or a class if the clone is expanded.

D gene	clone size	V gene	J gene	CDR3 DNA	CDR3 protein
-	many	TRBV7-3	TRBJ2-5	TGTGCCAGCAGCGACGGACTATCGGGAGAGACCCAGTACTTC	CASSDGLSGETQYF
-	-	TRBV20-1	TRBJ2-1	TGCAGTGCTAGGGCCCAGGGCAATGAGCAGTTCTTC	CSARAQGNEQFF
-	-	TRBV12-3/TRBV12-4	TRBJ2-7	TGTGCCAGCAGTCTGGGAGGGACATCTTACTTCGAGCAGTACTTC	CASSLGGTSYFEQYF
-	-	TRBV7-2	TRBJ2-4	TGTGCCAGCAGCTTAGTTTTCGGTACCGAGCATGACTTC	CASSLVFGTEHDF
TRBD1	many	TRBV12-5	TRBJ1-5	TGTGCTAGTGGTTTGAGTGGGACAGGGGGAAGACAGCCCCAGCATTTT	CASGLSGTGGRQPQHF
TRBD1	few	TRBV12-3/TRBV12-4	TRBJ1-1	TGTGCCAGCAGTCGGGACAGGGGGCTAGCTTTCTTT	CASSRDRGLAFF
-	-	TRBV9	TRBJ1-1	TGTGCCAGCAGCGGGAGGGACACTGAAGCTTTCTTT	CASSGRDTEAFF
TRBD1	few	TRBV19	TRBJ1-2	TGTGCCAGTCGACCCGTCGGGGGACAGGGCTCGAACTATGGCTACACCTTC	CASRPVGGQGSNYGYTF
TRBD1	-	TRBV28	TRBJ2-7	TGTGCCATCGCCCGGGACAGTTTGACCGAGCAGTACTTC	CAIARDSLTEQYF
-	many	TRBV27	TRBJ2-3	TGTGCCAGCAGTCTTCGAAGGGCTAGCACAGATACGCAGTATTTT	CASSLRRASTDTQYF
-	few	TRBV7-3	TRBJ1-1	TGTGCCAGCAGCTTACGGGGGGGGTACACTGAAGCTTTCTTT	CASSLRGGYTEAFF
TRBD2	many	TRBV12-5	TRBJ2-1	TGTGCTAGTGGTCCCGCTGCGGGAGTGCAGTTCTTC	CASGPAAGVQFF
-	-	TRBV7-3	TRBJ2-1	TGTGCCAGCAGCCCAAGGGGGGGGAGGTGGAATGAGCAGTTCTTC	CASSPRGGRWNEQFF
-	many	TRBV6-2/TRBV6-3	TRBJ2-7	TGTGCCAGCATTCCCGCCGGCAGGACCTACGAGCAGTACTTC	CASIPAGRTYEQYF
-	many	TRBV10-3	TRBJ2-7	TGTGCCATCAGTGCCCACAGGGAGGAGCAGTACTTC	CAISAHREEQYF
TRBD1	few	TRBV20-1	TRBJ1-6	TGCAGTGCTAGGCGTGCCGGGACAGTAACAATTCTGTCAGGGAATTCACCCCTCCACTTT	CSARRAGTVTILSGNSPLHF
-	-	TRBV6-5	TRBJ1-6	TGTGCCAGCAGTTACGGGACCGCCGATTCACCCCTCCACTTT	CASSYGTADSPLHF
-	-	TRBV20-1	TRBJ2-7	TGCAGTGCTACGGACCACAGGGCCTCGAGGTACGAGCAGTACTTC	CSATDHRASRYEQYF
-	few	TRBV18	TRBJ2-5	TGTGCCAGCTCACCCCAGCGGGTCGTGGCACAAGAGACCCAGTACTTC	CASSPQRVVAQETQYF
-	many	TRBV5-1	TRBJ2-2	TGCGCCAGCAGCTTGGACAGGGACGTCACCGGGGAGCTGTTTTTT	CASSLDRDVTGELFF
-	few	TRBV12-2	TRBJ2-1	TGTGCAAGTCGCTTGGGGCATTCGGCGGGAGGGCCGAGGAATGAGCAGTTCTTC	CASRLGHSAGGPRNEQFF
-	many	TRBV24-1	TRBJ2-7	TGTGCCACCACCCAGGGGTTTCCCTCAAGTTTGGAGCAGTACTTC	CATTQGFPSSLEQYF
TRBD2	-	TRBV20-1	TRBJ2-5	TGCAGTGCATTACTAGCGGGAGTGAAAGAGACCCAGTACTTC	CSALLAGVKETQYF
TRBD2	few	TRBV30	TRBJ2-7	TGTGCCTGGGGGACCGGGGGGAGCTCCTACGAGCAGTACTTC	CAWGTGGSSYEQYF
-	many	TRBV7-9	TRBJ2-1	TGTGCCAGCAGCGAAGGACTAATCGCCCCCTTGGACAATGAGCAGTTCTTC	CASSEGLIAPLDNEQFF
TRBD2	many	TRBV7-2	TRBJ2-3	TGTGCCAGCAGCCCCACTCGACTAGCGAGGAGCACAGATACGCAGTATTTT	CASSPTRLARSTDTQYF
TRBD1	few	TRBV7-2	TRBJ2-5	TGTGCCAGCAGCTTAGTCGGGACAGCCCAAGAGACCCAGTACTTC	CASSLVGTAQETQYF
-	-	TRBV27	TRBJ2-7	TGTGCCAGCAGCTCGCCACTTGTGGACAGATACGAGCAGTACTTC	CASSSPLVDRYEQYF
TRBD1	few	TRBV20-1	TRBJ2-6	TGCAGTGCTCGGGACAGGACTAAGTGGGGGGCCAACGTCCTGACTTTC	CSARDRTKWGANVLTF
-	-	TRBV5-1	TRBJ2-5	TGCGCCAGCAGCTTGGCCTACAGGGGAGGGGAGGAGACCCAGTACTTC	CASSLAYRGGEETQYF
TRBD1	few	TRBV9	TRBJ2-6	TGTGCCAGCAGCCGAAGCTCACAGGGGTCTGGGGCCAACGTCCTGACTTTC	CASSRSSQGSGANVLTF
-	many	TRBV7-2	TRBJ2-7	TGTGCCAGCAGCAACGCCTACGAGCAGTACTTC	CASSNAYEQYF
-	few	TRBV29-1	TRBJ1-5	TGCAGCGTGGTTTCGGGGGGGTCCAATCAGCCCCAGCATTTT	CSVVSGGSNQPQHF
-	-	TRBV16	TRBJ2-1	TGTGCCAGCAGCCAATCACTAGGAATCAATGAGCAGTTCTTC	CASSQSLGINEQFF
TRBD2	-	TRBV6-6	TRBJ2-7	TGTGCCAGCAGTTACTCGGTTGCTAGCGGGAGGAATCTGGCCTACGAGCAGTACTTC	CASSYSVASGRNLAYEQYF
-	many	TRBV24-1	TRBJ2-1	TGTGCCACCGCTGGACAGCCTAGCAATGAGCAGTTCTTC	CATAGQPSNEQFF
TRBD2	many	TRBV7-9	TRBJ2-4	TGTGCCAGCAGCTTACCCCCTGAGGCTAGCGGGGGCCTAGCCAAAAACATTCAGTACTTC	CASSLPPEASGGLAKNIQYF
TRBD1	many	TRBV4-2	TRBJ2-1	TGTGCCAGCGGAAAGGTAGGGGGCAACGACAATGAGCAGTTCTTC	CASGKVGGNDNEQFF
-	few	TRBV9	TRBJ1-2	TGTGCCAGCAGCTCAGAGGGGACTGCCAAATATGGCTACACCTTC	CASSSEGTAKYGYTF
-	-	TRBV20-1	TRBJ1-2	TGCAGTGCTAGCCCATCTAGTTGGGGCGGCTACACCTTC	CSASPSSWGGYTF
-	few	TRBV27	TRBJ2-7	TGTGCCAGCAGCCTCTTGGTAGGCTCCTACGAGCAGTACTTC	CASSLLVGSYEQYF
TRBD2	-	TRBV14	TRBJ2-2	TGTGCCAGCAGCCAAGTCGGACTAGCGGGAGTCGGGAACACCGGGGAGCTGTTTTTT	CASSQVGLAGVGNTGELFF
TRBD2	few	TRBV7-2	TRBJ2-1	TGTGCCAGCAGCTTAGAACTAGCGGGAGGTGGGGATGAGCAGTTCTTC	CASSLELAGGGDEQFF
TRBD2	-	TRBV11-3	TRBJ2-1	TGTGCCAGCAGCTCCACCGGGACTACCCTGGGAAATGAGCAGTTCTTC	CASSSTGTTLGNEQFF
-	-	TRBV4-3	TRBJ2-1	TGCGCCAGCAGCCAAGATCGGGACGTACTGTCCTACAATGAGCAGTTCTTC	CASSQDRDVLSYNEQFF
-	many	TRBV5-1	TRBJ1-2	TGCGCCAGCAGCCCCGACACAGGCCTCTATGGCTACACCTTC	CASSPDTGLYGYTF
TRBD2	many	TRBV6-5	TRBJ2-1	TGTGCCAGCACCATCAGAGGAGGGAGGGCCAATGAGCAGTTCTTC	CASTIRGGRANEQFF
-	few	TRBV5-1	TRBJ2-5	TGCGCCAGCAGCTACACAGGGACCCAGTACTTC	CASSYTGTQYF
TRBD2	few	TRBV7-2	TRBJ2-7	TGTGCCAGCAGCTTAGTGTCTAGCGGGCCCTCCTACGAGCAGTACTTC	CASSLVSSGPSYEQYF
-	many	TRBV6-2/TRBV6-3	TRBJ1-2	TGTGCCAGCAGTCCACGAAGGACCTTTGAAATCTATGGCTACACCTTC	CASSPRRTFEIYGYTF
-	-	TRBV12-3/TRBV12-4	TRBJ1-3	TGTGCCAGCAGTCCCACGACGGTCTCTGGAAACACCATATATTTT	CASSPTTVSGNTIYF
-	-	TRBV5-4	TRBJ1-1	TGTGCCAGCAGCTTGTGGGGGGCAAGGAACACTGAAGCTTTCTTT	CASSLWGARNTEAFF
TRBD2	-	TRBV7-2	TRBJ2-5	TGTGCCAGCAGCTCTGCCTCTAGCGGGGAGACCCAGTACTTC	CASSSASSGETQYF
-	few	TRBV7-2	TRBJ2-3	TGTGCCAGCAGCTTAGCCGGGACCACAGATACGCAGTATTTT	CASSLAGTTDTQYF
TRBD1	few	TRBV7-9	TRBJ2-3	TGTGCCAGCAGCCAGACAGGGTATACGCAGTATTTT	CASSQTGYTQYF
-	many	TRBV5-5	TRBJ2-7	TGTGCCAGCAGCTCCCCTCCTAGGGCCGAGGACGAGCAGTACTTC	CASSSPPRAEDEQYF
TRBD2	few	TRBV12-3/TRBV12-4	TRBJ2-3	TGTGCCAGCAGTTTAAGACTAGCGGGGGGGGGCACAGATACGCAGTATTTT	CASSLRLAGGGTDTQYF
TRBD2	many	TRBV5-1	TRBJ2-1	TGCGCCAGCAGCCCAAGACTAGCGGATAGGGTAGGTAATGAGCAGTTCTTC	CASSPRLADRVGNEQFF